Sequencing of this TCR beta chain was carried out in a study of blood T cell repertoires in COVID-19 (dated by TCRdb to 2018 to 2020). As for the study more broadly: The collaborator samples originated in the United States, Italy and Spain and spanned the acute and convalescent phases of COVID-19. The prospective study material was composed of cDNA or gDNA derived from T cells, B-cell-depleted T cells, or PBMCs. Subjects who had been exposed to COVID-19, were actively infected with it, or had recovered from it provided the deeply sampled blood TCRbeta repertoires that made up the dataset. The repertoires were made available in a free public database intended to serve as a resource for research on the immune response to SARS-CoV-2. The samples were drawn from two sources: the first 160 participants of the ongoing ImmuneRACE study, and 1,254 subjects contributed by 6 global collaborators. The sample metadata nearly always contained a de-identified subject ID, COVID-19 status, age in years and sex. Where available, HLA class I and class II types were obtained from metadata supplied by the sample provider rather than from assay-based typing.

Trimming leaves V shorter by 8 bases and J shorter by 4 bases, with the junction holding 5 bases beyond the gene matches. From the germline V gene (reference sequence), CDR1 is LNHDA and CDR2 is SQIVND. From the cysteine through the phenylalanine, the CDR3 covers 14 amino acids. Only the CDR3 DNA stays, 42 bases, in frame from base 1. A word on this clone: What this receptor recognizes is not known. Base qualities are not recorded, but no much larger clone differs from it by a single base.

What the authors observed across the whole study: How much clinical and demographic metadata was included differed by source and by participant, and the metadata was provided uncurated.

Enrolling through a virtual design, the prospective study's participants ranged in age from roughly 18 to 89 years and lived across 24 United States geographic areas. In the prospective study, participants were assigned to cohorts based on the clinical history participants reported in a screening survey and a study questionnaire. In the prospective study, mobile phlebotomists collected whole blood, serum and a nasopharyngeal or oropharyngeal swab from each participant. Participants in the prospective study had the option to provide additional blood draws and questionnaires over an approximately 2-month period. Prospective study blood samples were shipped either frozen or at room temperature before DNA extraction. TCRbeta CDR3 regions were amplified from genomic DNA using the immunoSEQ Assay, a bias-controlled multiplex PCR. For the original study's pipeline: Within the assay, amplification of reference gene primers was used to estimate how many nucleated cells each sample contained. To quantify the absolute abundance of each unique TCRbeta CDR3 rearrangement, sequence reads were collapsed and filtered. For each sample, productive Simpson clonality was calculated as the square root of Simpson's diversity index across productive rearrangements. TCRdb limited this immuneACCESS table to in-frame rearrangements with V and J called. A share of clones is missing; checked studies link under half to unresolved V genes, and the rest is unexplained. V, J and clone size derive from that table, while D and trimming were established from the DNA sequence. The sample table contains fewer than 350,000 clones; only one count was recorded for just over 85% of them. The ten largest clonotypes hold around 4.4% of the sample.

Sample: PBMCs or T cells enriched from blood (not recorded which). This sequence uses TRBV19 and TRBJ2-1, and TRBD2 matches 10 of the central bases. The source is a woman aged 40 to 49 with acute COVID-19. The nucleotide sequence is given as TGTGCCAGTCAGCGGGAGGGCCGTTACAATGAGCAGTTCTTC. Translation gives CASQREGRYNEQFF.